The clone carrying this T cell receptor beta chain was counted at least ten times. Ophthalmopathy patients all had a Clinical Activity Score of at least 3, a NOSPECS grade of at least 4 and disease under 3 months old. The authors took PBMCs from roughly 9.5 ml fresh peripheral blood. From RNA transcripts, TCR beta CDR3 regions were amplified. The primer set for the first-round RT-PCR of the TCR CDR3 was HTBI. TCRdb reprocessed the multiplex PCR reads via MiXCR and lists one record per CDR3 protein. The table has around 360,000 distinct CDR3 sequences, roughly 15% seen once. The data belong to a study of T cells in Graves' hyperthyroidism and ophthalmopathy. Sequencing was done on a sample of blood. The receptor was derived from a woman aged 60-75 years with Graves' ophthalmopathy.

The CDR3 loop reads CASSPSGRAVGAYNEQFF. The CDR3 DNA reads as TGCGCCAGCAGCCCCTCAGGGAGGGCAGTGGGAGCCTACAATGAGCAGTTCTTC. The chain links TRBV5-1 to TRBJ2-1; TRBD2 matches at 7 bases. Germline CDR1 SGHRS, CDR2 YFSETQ. CDR3 length: 18 amino acids. With 4 bases clipped from V and 2 bases from J, the junction kept 15 bases outside the gene matches.